This T cell receptor (beta chain) was captured by sequencing in a study of blood T cell repertoires in COVID-19 (TCRdb year 2020). Describing the broader study: Collaborator samples came from the United States, Italy and Spain and covered acute and convalescent phases of COVID-19. Samples came from the ongoing ImmuneRACE study (first 160 participants) plus 1,254 subjects from 6 global collaborators. Sample metadata almost always included a de-identified subject ID, COVID-19 status, age in years and sex. Subjects who had been exposed to COVID-19, were actively infected with it, or had recovered from it provided the deeply sampled blood TCRbeta repertoires that made up the dataset. The prospective study material was composed of cDNA or gDNA derived from T cells, B-cell-depleted T cells, or PBMCs. The repertoires were made available in a free public database intended to serve as a resource for research on the immune response to SARS-CoV-2. Where HLA class I and class II types were available, the types were taken from metadata supplied by the sample provider, not from assay-based typing.

Collaborating institutions collected whole blood in K2EDTA tubes following their own protocols. For TCRbeta analysis, collaborators shipped samples in one of three forms: frozen whole blood, isolated PBMCs, or DNA extracted from either of those sample types. Compared with germline, V lacks 2 bases and J lacks 2 bases; bases without a gene match: 8. CDR1 SNHLY and CDR2 FYNNEI were looked up in the germline V gene. From its cysteine to its phenylalanine, the CDR3 spans 16 amino acids. Only CDR3 DNA is held: 48 bases, read in frame from base 1. The immunoSEQ Assay, a bias-controlled multiplex PCR, was used to amplify TCRbeta CDR3 regions from genomic DNA. For the original study's pipeline: Within the assay, amplification of reference gene primers was used to estimate how many nucleated cells each sample contained. To quantify the absolute abundance of each unique TCRbeta CDR3 rearrangement, sequence reads were collapsed and filtered. For each sample, productive Simpson clonality was calculated as the square root of Simpson's diversity index over productive rearrangements. In its TCRdb copy, this immuneACCESS table keeps in-frame sequences only and misses some clones. Where compared with another copy, unresolved V genes explain less than half of these, and the others have no known cause. That table gives V, J and clone size, and the DNA gave D and trimming. Present in this sample are some 200,000 clones, around 86% of which were seen just once. 4.4% of the sample lies in the top ten.

On the study overall, not on this receptor specifically: Clinical and demographic metadata were provided uncurated, with the amount varying by source and participant.

Points on this clone: What this receptor recognizes is not known. Per-base quality was not reported, and no clone a single base away is much larger than it.

Sample: peripheral blood. This chain joins TRBV2 to TRBJ2-7, and 8 junction bases match TRBD1. The clonotype was recovered from a man in his fifties or sixties with acute or convalescent COVID-19. The CDR3 region: CASSEPQDRDAYEQYF. The DNA reads as follows: TGTGCCAGCAGTGAACCACAGGACAGGGATGCCTACGAGCAGTACTTC.